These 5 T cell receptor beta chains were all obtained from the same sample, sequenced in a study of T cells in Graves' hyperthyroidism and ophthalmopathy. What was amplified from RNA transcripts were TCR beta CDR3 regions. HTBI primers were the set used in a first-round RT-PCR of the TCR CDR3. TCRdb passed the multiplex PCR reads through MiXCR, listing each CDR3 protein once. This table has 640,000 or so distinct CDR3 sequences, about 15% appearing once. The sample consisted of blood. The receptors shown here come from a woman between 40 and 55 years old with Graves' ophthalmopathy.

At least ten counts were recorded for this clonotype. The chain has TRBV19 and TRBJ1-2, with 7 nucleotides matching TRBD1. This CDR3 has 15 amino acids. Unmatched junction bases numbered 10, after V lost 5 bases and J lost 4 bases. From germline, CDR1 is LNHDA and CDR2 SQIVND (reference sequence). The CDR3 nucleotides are TGTGCCAGTAGTCCGCTATCCGGGACAGTCTATGGCTACACCTTC. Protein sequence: CASSPLSGTVYGYTF.

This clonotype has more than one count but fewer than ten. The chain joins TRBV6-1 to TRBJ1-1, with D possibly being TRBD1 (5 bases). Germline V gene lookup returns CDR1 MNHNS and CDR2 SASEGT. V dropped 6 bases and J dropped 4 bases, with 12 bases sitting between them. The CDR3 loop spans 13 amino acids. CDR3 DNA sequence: TGTGCCAGCAGGGCTCCAGGGACCACTGAAGCTTTCTTT. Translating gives CASRAPGTTEAFF.

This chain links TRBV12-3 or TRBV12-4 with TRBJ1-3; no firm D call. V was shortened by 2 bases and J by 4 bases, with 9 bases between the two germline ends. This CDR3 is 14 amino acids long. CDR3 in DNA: TGTGCCAGCAGTTTAAACGTGGGCGGAAACACCATATATTTT. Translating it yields CASSLNVGGNTIYF.

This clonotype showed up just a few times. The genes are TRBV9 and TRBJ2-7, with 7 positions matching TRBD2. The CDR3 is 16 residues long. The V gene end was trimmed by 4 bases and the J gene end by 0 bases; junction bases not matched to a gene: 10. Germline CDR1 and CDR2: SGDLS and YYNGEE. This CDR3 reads CASSREEGPHSYEQYF. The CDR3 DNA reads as TGTGCCAGCAGCCGGGAGGAAGGGCCCCACTCCTACGAGCAGTACTTC.

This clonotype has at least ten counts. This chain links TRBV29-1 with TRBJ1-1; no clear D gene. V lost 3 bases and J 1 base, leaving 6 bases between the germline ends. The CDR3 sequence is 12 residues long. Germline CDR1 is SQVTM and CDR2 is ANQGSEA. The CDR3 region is CSVEVANTEAFF. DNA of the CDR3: TGCAGCGTTGAGGTAGCGAACACTGAAGCTTTCTTT.